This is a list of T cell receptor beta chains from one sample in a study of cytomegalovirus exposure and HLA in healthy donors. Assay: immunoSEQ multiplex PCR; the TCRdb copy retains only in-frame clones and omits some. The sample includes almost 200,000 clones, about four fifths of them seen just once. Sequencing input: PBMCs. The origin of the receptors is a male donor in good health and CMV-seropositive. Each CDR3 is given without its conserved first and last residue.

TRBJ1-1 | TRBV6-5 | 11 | ASSYSLQTEAF
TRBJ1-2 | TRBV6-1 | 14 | ASSELGRGASRSYT
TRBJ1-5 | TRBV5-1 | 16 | ASSLMGTGKMGSQPQH
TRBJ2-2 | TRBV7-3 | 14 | ASSLDGEVAAGELF
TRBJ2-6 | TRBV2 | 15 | ASSTTGLSTGANVLT
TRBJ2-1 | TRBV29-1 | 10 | SVDRDGNEQF
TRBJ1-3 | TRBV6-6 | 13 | ASSYGQSIGDTIY
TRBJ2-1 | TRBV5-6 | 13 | ASSLTQGSFDEQF
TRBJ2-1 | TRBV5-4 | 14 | ASSTPGGRAYNEQF
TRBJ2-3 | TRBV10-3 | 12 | AISESGGADTQY
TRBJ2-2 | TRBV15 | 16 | ATSRSLAGGDYTGELF
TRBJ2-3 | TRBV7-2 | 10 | ASSFLPDTQY
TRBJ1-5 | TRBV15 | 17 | ATSSFRTGGDRRNQPQH
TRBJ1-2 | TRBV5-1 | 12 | ATSRGELSAGYT
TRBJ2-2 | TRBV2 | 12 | ASSLRTGWAELF
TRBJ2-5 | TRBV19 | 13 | ASSLLPGQGETQY
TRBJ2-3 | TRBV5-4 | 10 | ASSPTGSTQY
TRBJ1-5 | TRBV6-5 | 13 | ASSYSYYSNQPQH
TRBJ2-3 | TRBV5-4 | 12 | ASSLGPAGDTQY
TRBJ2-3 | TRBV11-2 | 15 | ASSSLTRTKSTDTQY
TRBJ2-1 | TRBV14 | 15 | ASSHSIAGAIGFEQF
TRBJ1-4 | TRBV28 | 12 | ASSLGGNNEKLF
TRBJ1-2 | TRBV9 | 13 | ASSVEGTGSYGYT
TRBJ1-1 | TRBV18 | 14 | ASSPAGVGVNTEAF
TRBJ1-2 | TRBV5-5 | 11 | ASSPEGVYGYT
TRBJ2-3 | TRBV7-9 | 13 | ASSPRGTATDTQY
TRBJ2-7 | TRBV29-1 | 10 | SGGTGRNEQY
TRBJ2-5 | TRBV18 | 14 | ASSPLAGGPQETQY
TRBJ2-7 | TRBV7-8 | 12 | ASSLGLAGGEQY
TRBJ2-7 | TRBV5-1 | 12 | ASKYGDLPYEQY
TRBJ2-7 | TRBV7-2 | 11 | ASSLGGQFGQY
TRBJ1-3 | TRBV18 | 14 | ASSPNRQGAGNTIY
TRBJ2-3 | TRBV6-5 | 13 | ASSYVGGRGDTQY
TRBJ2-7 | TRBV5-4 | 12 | ASSPGLTPHEQY
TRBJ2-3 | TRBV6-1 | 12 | ASKFGGGTDTQY
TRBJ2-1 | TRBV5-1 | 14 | ASSLEGDTRYNEQF
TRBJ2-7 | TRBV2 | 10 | ASSVTGYEQY
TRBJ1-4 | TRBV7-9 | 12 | ASSPDRGKEKLF
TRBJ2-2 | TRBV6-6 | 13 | ASNRDRGPAGELF
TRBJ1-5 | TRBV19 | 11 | ASSISGGQPQH
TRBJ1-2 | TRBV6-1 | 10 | ATSEGFYGYT
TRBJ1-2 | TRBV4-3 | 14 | ASSPAAGGVIYGYT
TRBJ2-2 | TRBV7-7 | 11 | ATSGPSGSELF
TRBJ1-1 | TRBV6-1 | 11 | ATQLEVNTEAF
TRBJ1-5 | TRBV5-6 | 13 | ASSFQTGAYQPQH
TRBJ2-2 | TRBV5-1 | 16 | ASSSRPQGAANTGELF
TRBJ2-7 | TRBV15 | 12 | ATRGTGGSYEQY
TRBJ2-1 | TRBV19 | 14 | ASSEWGEGMSNEQF
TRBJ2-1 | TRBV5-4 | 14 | ASSSGLAGEIYEQF
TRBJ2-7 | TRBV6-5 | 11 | ASRAGGSYEQY
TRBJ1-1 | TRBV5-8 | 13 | ASSLGDRMNTEAF